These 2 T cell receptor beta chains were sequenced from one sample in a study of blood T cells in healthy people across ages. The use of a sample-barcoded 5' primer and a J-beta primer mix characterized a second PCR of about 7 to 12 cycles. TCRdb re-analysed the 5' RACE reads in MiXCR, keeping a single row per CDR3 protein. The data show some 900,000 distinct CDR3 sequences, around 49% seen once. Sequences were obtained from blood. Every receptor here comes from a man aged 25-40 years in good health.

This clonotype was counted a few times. The CDR3 nucleotides are TGCAGCGCTAAAGAGGACAGGGGAAGGTCCTATGAGCAGTTCTTC. This codes for CSAKEDRGRSYEQFF. This rearrangement joins TRBV29-1 to TRBJ2-1, with TRBD1 matching over 9 bases. The CDR3 runs to 15 residues. V was pared by 7 bases and J by 8 bases, with 15 bases of the junction left unmatched. CDR1 and CDR2 (germline): SQVTM, ANQGSEA.

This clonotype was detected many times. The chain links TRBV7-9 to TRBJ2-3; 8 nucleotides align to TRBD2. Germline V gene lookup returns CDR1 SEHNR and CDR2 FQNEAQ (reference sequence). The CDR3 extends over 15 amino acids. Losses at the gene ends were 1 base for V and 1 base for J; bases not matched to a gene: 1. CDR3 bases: TGTGCCAGCAGCTTAGAACTAGCGGGCACAGATACGCAGTATTTT. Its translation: CASSLELAGTDTQYF.